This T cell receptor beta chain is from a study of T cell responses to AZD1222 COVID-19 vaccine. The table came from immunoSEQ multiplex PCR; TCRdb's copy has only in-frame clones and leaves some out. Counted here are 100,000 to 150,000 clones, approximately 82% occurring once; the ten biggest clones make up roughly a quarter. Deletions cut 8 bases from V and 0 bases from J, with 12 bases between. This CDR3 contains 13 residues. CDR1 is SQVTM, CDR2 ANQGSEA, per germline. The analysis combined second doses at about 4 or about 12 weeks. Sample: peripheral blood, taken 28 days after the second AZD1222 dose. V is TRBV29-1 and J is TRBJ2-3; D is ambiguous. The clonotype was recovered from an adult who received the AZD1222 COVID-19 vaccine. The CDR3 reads CSTDGKSTDTQYF. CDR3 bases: TGCAGCACGGACGGAAAGAGCACAGATACGCAGTATTTT.